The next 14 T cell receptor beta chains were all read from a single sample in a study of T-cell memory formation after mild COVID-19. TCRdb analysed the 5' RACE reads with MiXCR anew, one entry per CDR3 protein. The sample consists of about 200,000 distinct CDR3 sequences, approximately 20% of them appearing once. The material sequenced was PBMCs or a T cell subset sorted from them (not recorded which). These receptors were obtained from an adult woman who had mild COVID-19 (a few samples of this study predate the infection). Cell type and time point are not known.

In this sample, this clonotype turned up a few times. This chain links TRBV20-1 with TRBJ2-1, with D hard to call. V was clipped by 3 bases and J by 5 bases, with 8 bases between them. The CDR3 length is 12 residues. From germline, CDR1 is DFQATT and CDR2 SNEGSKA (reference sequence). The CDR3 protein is CSASPSNNEQFF. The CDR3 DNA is TGCAGTGCTAGTCCGAGCAACAATGAGCAGTTCTTC.

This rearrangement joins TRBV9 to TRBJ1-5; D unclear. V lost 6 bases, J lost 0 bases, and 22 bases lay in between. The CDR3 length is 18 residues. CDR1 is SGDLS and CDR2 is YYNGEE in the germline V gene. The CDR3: CASTLHHGRTFSNQPQHF. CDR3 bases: TGTGCCAGCACCTTGCACCACGGACGGACCTTTAGCAATCAGCCCCAGCATTTT. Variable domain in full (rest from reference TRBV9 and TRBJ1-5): DSGVTQTPKHLITATGQRVTLRCSPRSGDLSVYWYQQSLDQGLQFLIQYYNGEERAKGNILERFSAQQFPDLHSELNLSSLELGDSALYFCASTLHHGRTFSNQPQHFGDGTRLSIL.

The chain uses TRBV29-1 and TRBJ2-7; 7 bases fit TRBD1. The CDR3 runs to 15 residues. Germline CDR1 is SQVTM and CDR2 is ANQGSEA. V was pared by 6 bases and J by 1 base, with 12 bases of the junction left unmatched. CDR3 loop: CSVKIYRDSSYEQYF. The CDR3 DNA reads TGCAGCGTGAAGATATACCGGGACAGTTCCTACGAGCAGTACTTC.

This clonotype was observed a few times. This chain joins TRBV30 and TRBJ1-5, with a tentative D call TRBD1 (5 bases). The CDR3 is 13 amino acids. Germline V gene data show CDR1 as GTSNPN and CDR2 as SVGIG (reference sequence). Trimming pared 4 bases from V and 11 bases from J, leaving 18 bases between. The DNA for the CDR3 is TGTGCCTGGACCCACGGGGGGTCGACGACCCAGCATTTT. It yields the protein CAWTHGGSTTQHF.

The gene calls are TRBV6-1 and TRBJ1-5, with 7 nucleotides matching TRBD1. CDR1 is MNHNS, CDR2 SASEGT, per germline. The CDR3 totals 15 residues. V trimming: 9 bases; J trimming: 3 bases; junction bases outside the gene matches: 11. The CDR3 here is CASTPGTDHNQPQHF. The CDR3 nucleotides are TGTGCCAGTACTCCCGGGACAGACCACAATCAGCCCCAGCATTTT.

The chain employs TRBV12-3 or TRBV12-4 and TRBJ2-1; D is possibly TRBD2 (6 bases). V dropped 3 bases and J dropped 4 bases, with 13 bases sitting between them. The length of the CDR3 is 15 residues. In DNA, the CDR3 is TGTGCCAGCAGTTTTCGGGGGAGCCGTTACAATGAGCAGTTCTTC. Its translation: CASSFRGSRYNEQFF.

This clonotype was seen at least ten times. CDR3 sequence reads: CAIRFGTGGTYEQYF. CDR3 in DNA: TGTGCCATCAGATTCGGGACAGGGGGTACCTACGAGCAGTACTTC. The chain is built from TRBV10-3 and TRBJ2-7; the match to TRBD1 covers 11 bases. Per germline, CDR1 ENHRY and CDR2 SYGVKD. V lost 6 bases and J lost 2; bases outside the gene matches: 6. The CDR3 covers 15 residues.

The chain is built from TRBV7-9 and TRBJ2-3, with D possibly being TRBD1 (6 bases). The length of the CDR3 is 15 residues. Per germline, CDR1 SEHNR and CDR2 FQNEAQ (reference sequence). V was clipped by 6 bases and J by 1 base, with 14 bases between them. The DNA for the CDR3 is TGTGCCAGCAGGACTTCAGGGGTCGGCACAGATACGCAGTATTTT. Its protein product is CASRTSGVGTDTQYF.

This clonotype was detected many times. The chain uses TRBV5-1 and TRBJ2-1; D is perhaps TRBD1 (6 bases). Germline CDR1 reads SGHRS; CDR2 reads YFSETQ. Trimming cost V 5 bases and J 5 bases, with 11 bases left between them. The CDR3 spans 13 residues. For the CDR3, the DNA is TGCGCCAGCAGACTACGGACAGACAATGAGCAGTTCTTC. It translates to CASRLRTDNEQFF.

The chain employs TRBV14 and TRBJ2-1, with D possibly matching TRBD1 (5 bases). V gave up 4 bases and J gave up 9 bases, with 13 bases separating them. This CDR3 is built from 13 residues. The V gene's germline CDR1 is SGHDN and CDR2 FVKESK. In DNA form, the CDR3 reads TGTGCCAGCAGCCCAACACAGGCTGGTGAGCAGTTCTTC. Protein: CASSPTQAGEQFF. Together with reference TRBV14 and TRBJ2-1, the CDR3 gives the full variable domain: EAGVTQFPSHSVIEKGQTVTLRCDPISGHDNLYWYRRVMGKEIKFLLHFVKESKQDESGMPNNRFLAERTGGTYSTLKVQPAELEDSGVYFCASSPTQAGEQFFGPGTRLTVL.

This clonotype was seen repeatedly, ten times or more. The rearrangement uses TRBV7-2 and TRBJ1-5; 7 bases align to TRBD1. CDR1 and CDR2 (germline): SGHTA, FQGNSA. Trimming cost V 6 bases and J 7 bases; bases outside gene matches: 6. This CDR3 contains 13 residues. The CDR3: CASSIRGEQPQHF. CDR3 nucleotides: TGTGCCAGCAGTATCAGGGGGGAACAGCCCCAGCATTTT.

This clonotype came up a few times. The CDR3 coding sequence is TGCAGCGTTGGGGGCGGGGGCACTGAAGCTTTCTTT. It encodes CSVGGGGTEAFF. This rearrangement joins TRBV29-1 to TRBJ1-1; tentative D call: TRBD1 (5 bases). The CDR3 has 12 residues. The V end lost 4 bases, the J end lost 4 bases, and 10 bases lay between the germline ends. Germline assignment: CDR1 SQVTM and CDR2 ANQGSEA.

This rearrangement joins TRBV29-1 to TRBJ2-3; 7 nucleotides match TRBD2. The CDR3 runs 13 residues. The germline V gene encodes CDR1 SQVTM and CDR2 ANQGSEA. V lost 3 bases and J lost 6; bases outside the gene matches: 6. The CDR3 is CSVETSSADTQYF. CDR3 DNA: TGCAGCGTTGAGACTAGCTCGGCGGATACGCAGTATTTT.

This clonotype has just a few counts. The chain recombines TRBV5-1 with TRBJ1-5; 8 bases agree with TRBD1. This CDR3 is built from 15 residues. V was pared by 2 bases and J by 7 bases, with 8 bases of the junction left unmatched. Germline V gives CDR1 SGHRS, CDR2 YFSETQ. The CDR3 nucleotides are TGCGCCAGCAGCTTTGGGCAGGGGGCAGGGCAGCCCCAGCATTTT. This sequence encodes CASSFGQGAGQPQHF. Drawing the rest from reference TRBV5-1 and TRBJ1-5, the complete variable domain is KAGVTQTPRYLIKTRGQQVTLSCSPISGHRSVSWYQQTPGQGLQFLFEYFSETQRNKGNFPGRFSGRQFSNSRSEMNVSTLELGDSALYLCASSFGQGAGQPQHFGDGTRLSIL.